The present TCR beta chain was sequenced within a study of pediatric ulcerative colitis. Sequencing was at survey level. Data came from immunoSEQ multiplex PCR; TCRdb stores just in-frame clones and leaves some out. The sample lists more than 50,000 clones, 77% occurring once. V was pared by 2 bases and J by 6 bases, with 28 bases between. Per the germline V gene, CDR1 is SGHAT and CDR2 is FQNNGV. This CDR3 region has 19 residues. Sequenced: blood. This sequence was found in a boy aged 5-17 years with moderate ulcerative colitis. This sequence joins TRBV11-2 and TRBJ1-1; the D is unclear. This chain's CDR3 is CASSLYSGGRANYRAEAFF. CDR3 bases: TGTGCCAGCAGCTTATACTCCGGTGGCCGGGCGAACTACCGGGCTGAAGCTTTCTTT.